Here is one TCR beta chain with its context. These data belong to a study of blood T cell repertoires in COVID-19. Study background: T cells, B-cell-depleted T cells, or PBMCs provided the cDNA or gDNA that served as material.

Profiling relied on immunoSEQ multiplex PCR, and the TCRdb table lists in-frame clones only, not all of them. The sample includes about 110,000 clones, roughly 84% of them seen just once. Deletions cut 4 bases from V and 16 bases from J, with 20 bases between. Germline V gene data show CDR1 as MGHDK and CDR2 as SYGVNS. The CDR3 contains 13 residues. This sequence was found in a woman aged 80 or over with active or convalescent COVID-19. V usage is TRBV25-1 and J usage is TRBJ2-1, with D possibly TRBD1 on 6 matching bases. The sequenced sample was peripheral blood. This CDR3 reads CASSVLAGVTFFF. The CDR3 coding sequence is TGTGCCAGCAGTGTACTGGCAGGGGTGACCTTCTTCTTC.